The 19 T cell receptor beta chains listed next were all sequenced from one sample in a study of shared clonotypes between healthy human individuals. Generated by immunoSEQ multiplex PCR, the TCRdb table keeps only in-frame clones and is missing some. The sample has about 1.1 million clones, 70% to 80% seen once. The sequencing sample was made of memory CD4+ T cells from PBMCs. Subset specified: CD45RA-negative fraction. These receptors were taken from a young man in good health. Some clones in this sample may be carry-over from other donors' samples.

Note on this clone: Additional DNA sequences in this sample encode the identical CDR3. This chain joins TRBV5-4 and TRBJ1-2; 8 positions agree with TRBD1. The CDR3 is 14 amino acids. Trimming removed 2 bases from V and 2 bases from J; junction bases left unmatched: 2. Germline V gene lookup returns CDR1 SGHNT and CDR2 YYREEE (reference sequence). CDR3 region: CASSLGDRNYGYTF. The CDR3 bases are TGTGCCAGCAGCTTAGGGGACAGGAACTATGGCTACACCTTC.

This rearrangement joins TRBV10-3 to TRBJ2-2, with 7 bases fitting TRBD1. The CDR3 covers 14 residues. V dropped 7 bases and J dropped 1; count of bases not matched to a gene: 3. Germline lookup yields CDR1 ENHRY and CDR2 SYGVKD. The CDR3 sequence: CAITDRENTGELFF. The CDR3 DNA reads as TGTGCCATCACTGACAGGGAGAACACCGGGGAGCTGTTTTTT.

Remarks on this clone: At the DNA level, this CDR3 is encoded by other sequences in the same sample as well. V is TRBV18 and J is TRBJ2-1, with TRBD2 as a possible D gene (5 bases). CDR1 KGHSH and CDR2 LQKENI come from the germline V gene. V lost 3 bases, J lost 5 bases, and 8 bases lay in between. The CDR3 sequence is 13 residues long. The DNA for the CDR3 is TGTGCCAGCTCACCCGGACTCAACAATGAGCAGTTCTTC. Translating it yields CASSPGLNNEQFF.

This chain links TRBV28 with TRBJ1-1, with D perhaps TRBD1 (5 bases). CDR1 and CDR2 (germline): MDHEN, SYDVKM. This CDR3 comprises 14 residues. V gave up 4 bases and J gave up 6 bases, with 15 bases separating them. The CDR3 loop reads CASSSVPTGPEAFF. CDR3 DNA: TGTGCCAGCAGTTCAGTCCCGACGGGGCCTGAAGCTTTCTTT.

In this sample, this clone turned up a few times. The same CDR3 also results from other DNA sequences found in this sample. The CDR3 sequence: CASSLGAGNQPQHF. The CDR3 nucleotides read TGTGCCAGCAGCTTGGGCGCCGGCAATCAGCCCCAGCATTTT. The chain couples TRBV7-2 to TRBJ1-5; D gene ambiguous. The V gene lost 3 bases and the J gene lost 2 bases, with 8 bases spanning the gap. Germline assignment: CDR1 SGHTA and CDR2 FQGNSA. The CDR3 sequence is 14 residues long.

The chain joins TRBV7-9 to TRBJ2-1, with 8 bases identical to TRBD2. The ends lost 5 bases at V and 3 bases at J; junction bases unmatched: 12. The length of the CDR3 is 17 residues. The germline CDR1 and CDR2 sequences are SEHNR and FQNEAQ (reference sequence). The CDR3 coding sequence is TGTGCCAGCAGCCTAACCCCGGGAGGGACCTACTACAATGAGCAGTTCTTC. Its translation: CASSLTPGGTYYNEQFF.

The V gene is TRBV6-1, the J gene TRBJ2-7; 11 nucleotides align to TRBD2. V dropped 6 bases and J dropped 1; count of bases not matched to a gene: 5. This CDR3 region has 15 residues. CDR1 MNHNS and CDR2 SASEGT come from the germline V gene. DNA for the CDR3: TGTGCCAGCAGGACGACTAGCGGGATTTCCTACGAGCAGTACTTC. Translating it yields CASRTTSGISYEQYF.

This sequence joins TRBV5-6 and TRBJ2-7; no clear D gene. The CDR3 runs to 14 residues. CDR1 and CDR2 from the germline V gene are SGHDT and YYEEEE. V lost 6 bases to trimming and J lost 4 bases, with 17 bases between them. CDR3 nucleotides: TGTGCCAGCACGACTGGACCCCCGTTATACGAGCAGTACTTC. It translates to CASTTGPPLYEQYF.

As concerns this clone: A far larger clone differs by one base, so this is likely a read error. Other DNA sequences from this sample encode an identical CDR3 as well. The genes are TRBV4-2 and TRBJ2-7, with D possibly being TRBD2 (7 bases). The CDR3 sequence is 15 residues long. CDR1 and CDR2 from the germline V gene are LGHNA and YNFKEQ. As DNA, the CDR3 is TGTGCCAGCAGCCAAGGGGAGGGGGAATACGCCGAGCAGTACTTT. Amino acid sequence: CASSQGEGEYAEQYF.

The chain joins TRBV6-1 to TRBJ2-7; 14 nucleotides line up with TRBD2. The ends lost 2 bases at V and 5 bases at J; junction bases unmatched: 11. The CDR3 is 18 amino acids. Germline-derived CDR1 and CDR2 are MNHNS and SASEGT. CDR3 nucleotide sequence: TGTGCCAGCAGTGAACGTACGGCGCGACTAGCGGGAGGGAACGAGCAGTACTTC. This encodes CASSERTARLAGGNEQYF.

The J gene is TRBJ2-1, the V gene TRBV5-1; TRBD2 matches at 7 bases. V trimming: 4 bases; J trimming: 5 bases; junction bases outside the gene matches: 12. The CDR3 has 16 residues. Per the germline V gene, CDR1 is SGHRS and CDR2 is YFSETQ. CDR3 protein: CASSARGVPPDNEQFF. CDR3 nucleotides: TGCGCCAGCAGCGCCCGGGGGGTACCCCCTGACAATGAGCAGTTCTTC.

The gene calls are TRBV9 and TRBJ2-3; 7 bases fit TRBD1. The germline CDR1 and CDR2 sequences are SGDLS and YYNGEE. The CDR3 spans 16 residues. V was clipped by 3 bases and J by 1 base; unmatched bases: 8. The CDR3 DNA follows: TGTGCCAGCAGCGGAGGGACAGTTGGTGGCACAGATACGCAGTATTTT. Translation gives CASSGGTVGGTDTQYF.

The table lists this clone with a few counts. Here the CDR3 DNA reads TGTGCCAGCAGTGGAGGCAGGGTCTACAATGAGCAGTTCTTC. It encodes CASSGGRVYNEQFF. V is TRBV25-1 and J is TRBJ2-1; D may be TRBD1 (5 bases). CDR1 and CDR2 (germline): MGHDK, SYGVNS. V was pared by 4 bases and J by 3 bases, with 10 bases between. The CDR3 covers 14 residues.

In this sample, this clone turned up a few times. The chain carries TRBV2 and TRBJ2-7; D gene uncertain. Germline loops: CDR1 SNHLY, CDR2 FYNNEI. This CDR3 region has 15 residues. The germline V and J ends were trimmed by 5 bases and 3 bases, with 17 bases remaining between them. CDR3 region: CASSSNKGGGYEQYF. CDR3 DNA sequence: TGTGCCAGCAGTTCTAACAAGGGTGGTGGCTACGAGCAGTACTTC.

This chain connects TRBV7-2 to TRBJ2-2; tentative D call: TRBD2 (6 bases). The CDR3 consists of 17 residues. Trimming stripped 2 bases from V and 2 bases from J, with 15 bases between. Germline V gene sequence: CDR1 SGHTA, CDR2 FQGNSA. CDR3 region: CASSLFSGLPNTGELFF. The CDR3 DNA reads TGTGCCAGCAGCTTATTCAGCGGGCTACCCAACACCGGGGAGCTGTTTTTT.

The chain has TRBV7-8 and TRBJ2-5; TRBD1 matches at 8 bases. Per the germline V gene, CDR1 is SGHVS and CDR2 is FQNEAQ. This CDR3 is built from 15 residues. V lost 7 bases, J lost 5 bases, and 12 bases stayed unmatched. The CDR3 protein is CASNYNRRGQETQYF. The CDR3 nucleotides are TGTGCCAGCAACTACAACCGCAGGGGGCAGGAGACCCAGTACTTC. Based on the CDR3 plus reference TRBV7-8 and TRBJ2-5, the full variable domain is GAGVSQSPRYKVAKRGQDVALRCDPISGHVSLFWYQQALGQGPEFLTYFQNEAQLDKSGLPSDRFFAERPEGSVSTLKIQRTQQEDSAVYLCASNYNRRGQETQYFGPGTRLLVL.

J is TRBJ1-1 and V is TRBV7-3; D is unclear. There are 13 residues in the CDR3. Trimming shortened V by 5 bases and J by 5 bases, and 12 bases separated the two germline ends. In germline, CDR1 is SGHTA, CDR2 FQGTGA. The DNA of the CDR3 is TGTGCCAGCAGCCCCGCCCACGGTACTGAAGCTTTCTTT. Translating gives CASSPAHGTEAFF.

V is TRBV6-1 and J is TRBJ1-1; possibly TRBD1 for D (5 bases). The V gene lost 7 bases and the J gene lost 3 bases, with 15 bases spanning the gap. Germline lookup yields CDR1 MNHNS and CDR2 SASEGT. The length of the CDR3 is 14 residues. The CDR3 region is CASTPVGEDTEAFF. The CDR3 DNA sequence: TGTGCCAGCACCCCCGTGGGGGAGGACACTGAAGCTTTCTTT.

DNA for the CDR3: TGCGCCAGCAGCTTGTCATCTGGGACGACTGAAGCTTTCTTT. Its translation is CASSLSSGTTEAFF. The gene calls are TRBV5-1 and TRBJ1-1, with D perhaps matching TRBD1 (5 bases). There are 14 residues in the CDR3. Germline V CDR1 and CDR2: SGHRS, YFSETQ. V was pared by 1 base and J by 5 bases, with 12 bases between.